A single sample gave rise to the 22 T cell receptor beta chains below, sequenced in a study of blood T cell repertoires in COVID-19. Sequencing was performed with immunoSEQ multiplex PCR; in TCRdb, only in-frame clones are kept and a portion is missing. The sample yields 150,000 to 180,000 clones, around 80% seen once. The sample was PBMCs or T cells enriched from blood (not recorded which). Receptors were obtained from a man in his fifties or sixties who had recovered from COVID-19.

V and J are TRBV3-1 (or the pseudogene TRBV3-2) and TRBJ2-5; TRBD1 might be the D (7 bases). Germline CDR1 reads LGHDT; CDR2 reads YNNKEL (reference sequence). The V gene lost 0 bases and the J gene lost 8 bases, with 10 bases spanning the gap. This CDR3 region has 13 residues. For the CDR3, the DNA is TGTGCCAGCAGCCAAGATGGAGGGGGCACCCAGTACTTC. Its translation is CASSQDGGGTQYF.

The chain carries TRBV7-2 and TRBJ1-5; the D gene is possibly TRBD1 (5 bases). V was clipped by 2 bases and J by 5 bases, with 16 bases between them. The germline CDR1 and CDR2 sequences are SGHTA and FQGNSA. The CDR3 runs 16 residues. The CDR3 loop reads CASSLYGQGSHQPQHF. As DNA, the CDR3 is TGTGCCAGCAGCTTATATGGGCAGGGCTCCCATCAGCCCCAGCATTTT.

This rearrangement joins TRBV7-9 to TRBJ1-2; 8 nucleotides agree with TRBD1. Germline trimming cut 7 bases from V and 2 bases from J; bases unmatched to any gene: 15. Per the germline V gene, CDR1 is SEHNR and CDR2 is FQNEAQ (reference sequence). There are 17 residues in the CDR3. CDR3 bases: TGTGCCAGCAATTCATGGCCTAGAACAGGGGGGAACTATGGCTACACCTTC. It encodes CASNSWPRTGGNYGYTF. Based on the CDR3 plus reference TRBV7-9 and TRBJ1-2, the full variable domain is DTGVSQNPRHKITKRGQNVTFRCDPISEHNRLYWYRQTLGQGPEFLTYFQNEAQLEKSRLLSDRFSAERPKGSFSTLEIQRTEQGDSAMYLCASNSWPRTGGNYGYTFGSGTRLTVV.

This clone was recorded once. The chain uses TRBV9 and TRBJ2-7; TRBD1 matches at 8 bases. The CDR3 runs 14 residues. The germline V gene encodes CDR1 SGDLS and CDR2 YYNGEE. Trimming cost V 0 bases and J 5 bases; bases outside gene matches: 4. CDR3: CASSVGDRNHEQYF. CDR3 nucleotides: TGTGCCAGCAGCGTAGGGGACAGGAACCACGAGCAGTACTTC.

This clone occurred once. V gene TRBV5-6 combines with J gene TRBJ1-2; D ambiguous. Germline V gene sequence: CDR1 SGHDT, CDR2 YYEEEE. The CDR3 covers 13 residues. Trimming left V 0 bases short and J 2 bases short, with 5 bases between. DNA of the CDR3: TGTGCCAGCAGCTTGGGCGGGAACTATGGCTACACCTTC. Translating gives CASSLGGNYGYTF. The full variable domain, with the rest looked up from reference TRBV5-6 and TRBJ1-2, is DAGVTQSPTHLIKTRGQQVTLRCSPKSGHDTVSWYQQALGQGPQFIFQYYEEEERQRGNFPDRFSGHQFPNYSSELNVNALLLGDSALYLCASSLGGNYGYTFGSGTRLTVV.

The chain has TRBV7-3 and TRBJ1-1, with unresolved D. Trimming pared 2 bases from V and 1 base from J, leaving 5 bases between. This CDR3 comprises 13 residues. From germline, CDR1 is SGHTA and CDR2 FQGTGA. The CDR3 nucleotides read TGTGCCAGCAGCTTATCCCAGAACACTGAAGCTTTCTTT. Translation gives CASSLSQNTEAFF.

This clone was counted once. The CDR3 DNA reads TGTGCCAGCAGCCCGTACAGGGGGCAGGGGGAGACCCAGTACTTC. Encoded protein: CASSPYRGQGETQYF. The V gene is TRBV7-7, the J gene TRBJ2-5, with 9 nucleotides matching TRBD1. J gave up 5 bases and V 5 bases, and 9 bases lay outside the gene matches. Germline CDR1 SSHAT, CDR2 FNYEAQ (reference sequence). The CDR3 totals 15 residues.

This CDR3 reads CASSGDRGGIEAFF. The CDR3 DNA sequence: TGTGCCAGCAGTGGGGACAGGGGAGGGATTGAAGCTTTCTTT. V is TRBV25-1 and J is TRBJ1-1; 10 bases are a match to TRBD1. The CDR3 runs to 14 residues. The J segment lost 7 bases and the V segment lost 4 bases, leaving 6 bases of the junction unmatched. CDR1 and CDR2 (germline): MGHDK, SYGVNS. The variable domain in full, completed from reference TRBV25-1 and TRBJ1-1, reads EADIYQTPRYLVIGTGKKITLECSQTMGHDKMYWYQQDPGMELHLIHYSYGVNSTEKGDLSSESTVSRIRTEHFPLTLESARPSHTSQYLCASSGDRGGIEAFFGQGTRLTVV.

This chain connects TRBV12-3 or TRBV12-4 to TRBJ1-3, with unresolved D. The V gene lost 2 bases and the J gene lost 7 bases, with 3 bases spanning the gap. The CDR3 totals 11 residues. The CDR3 DNA reads as TGTGCCAGCAGTTTATCGAACACCATATATTTT. It specifies CASSLSNTIYF.

This clone was seen many times. The J gene is TRBJ2-1, the V gene TRBV14; 7 bases are a match to TRBD2. CDR3 length: 16 amino acids. Trimming took 0 bases from V and 4 from J; bases not matched to a gene: 6. Germline CDR1 reads SGHDN; CDR2 reads FVKESK. The CDR3 reads CASSQETSLSYNEQFF. CDR3 DNA sequence: TGTGCCAGCAGCCAAGAGACTAGCCTATCTTACAATGAGCAGTTCTTC.

This sequence joins TRBV6-6 and TRBJ1-6; 7 bases align to TRBD1. V shed 4 bases and J 9 bases; nucleotides not matched to a gene: 9. This CDR3 is built from 15 residues. Per germline, CDR1 MNHNY and CDR2 SVGAGI (reference sequence). Written as DNA, the CDR3 is TGTGCCAGCAGTTCCCGGGACAGCCGAGGTTCACCCCTCCACTTT. Translated: CASSSRDSRGSPLHF.

The chain recombines TRBV20-1 with TRBJ2-1, with TRBD2 as a possible D gene (6 bases). Germline CDR1 is DFQATT and CDR2 is SNEGSKA (reference sequence). The length of the CDR3 is 11 residues. V was shortened by 1 base and J by 10 bases, with 8 bases between the two germline ends. CDR3: CSARGLAEQFF. CDR3 nucleotides: TGCAGTGCTAGAGGGCTAGCGGAGCAGTTCTTC.

This clone has just one count. This chain uses TRBV9 with TRBJ2-3, with TRBD2 identical over 9 bases. The germline CDR1 and CDR2 sequences are SGDLS and YYNGEE. The CDR3 covers 14 residues. With 0 bases clipped from V and 6 bases from J, the junction kept 2 bases outside the gene matches. CDR3 in amino acids: CASSVGGGADTQYF. The CDR3 DNA reads as TGTGCCAGCAGCGTAGGCGGGGGGGCCGATACGCAGTATTTT.

V usage is TRBV3-1 (or the pseudogene TRBV3-2) and J usage is TRBJ2-2, with 8 nucleotides matching TRBD2. The CDR3 has 17 residues. The V segment lost 2 bases and the J segment 5 bases; nucleotides outside the gene matches: 10. CDR1 LGHDT and CDR2 YNNKEL come from the germline V gene (reference sequence). The CDR3 region has the DNA TGTGCCAGCAGCCAACGAATCACCGGGACTAGGACCGGGGAGCTGTTTTTT. Translation gives CASSQRITGTRTGELFF.

The chain links TRBV5-1 to TRBJ1-2; 11 nucleotides align to TRBD1. V lost 7 bases to trimming and J lost 8 bases; unmatched junction nucleotides: 22. Germline V gives CDR1 SGHRS, CDR2 YFSETQ. The CDR3 consists of 18 residues. The CDR3: CASRRDGGRTGGAQGYTF. CDR3 in DNA: TGCGCCAGCCGACGCGACGGGGGTCGGACAGGGGGCGCCCAGGGCTACACCTTC.

The chain employs TRBV30 and TRBJ1-3, with D perhaps TRBD1 (6 bases). The CDR3 length is 14 residues. CDR1 and CDR2 (germline): GTSNPN, SVGIG (reference sequence). The V end was cut by 4 bases, the J end by 4 bases, with 14 bases between. In DNA, the CDR3 is TGTGCCTGGAAAACAGGGTTAGGCGGAAACACCATATATTTT. Its translation is CAWKTGLGGNTIYF.

The chain combines TRBV15 with TRBJ1-6; 10 nucleotides agree with TRBD1. Trimming at V came to 5 bases and at J to 13 bases, leaving 11 bases not matched to a gene. Per the germline V gene, CDR1 is LNHNV and CDR2 is YYDKDF (reference sequence). This CDR3 spans 15 amino acids. CDR3 in amino acids: CATSRFGDRGFPLHF. The CDR3 region has the DNA TGTGCCACCAGCCGCTTTGGGGACAGGGGTTTCCCCCTCCACTTT. The variable domain in full, completed from reference TRBV15 and TRBJ1-6, reads DAMVIQNPRYQVTQFGKPVTLSCSQTLNHNVMYWYQQKSSQAPKLLFHYYDKDFNNEADTPDNFQSRRPNTSFCFLDIRSPGLGDTAMYLCATSRFGDRGFPLHFGNGTRLTVT.

This clone was seen only once. The chain is built from TRBV6-5 and TRBJ1-6, with TRBD1 matching 7 bases. CDR1 MNHEY and CDR2 SVGAGI come from the germline V gene. The length of the CDR3 is 14 residues. V trimming: 7 bases; J trimming: 7 bases; junction bases outside the gene matches: 7. The CDR3 spells CASNFGQANSPLHF. The CDR3 DNA follows: TGTGCCAGCAACTTCGGACAGGCCAATTCACCCCTCCACTTT.

This rearrangement joins TRBV5-1 to TRBJ2-5; TRBD2 is a possible D gene (7 bases). Per germline, CDR1 SGHRS and CDR2 YFSETQ. The CDR3 spans 16 residues. V gave up 4 bases and J gave up 5 bases, with 21 bases separating them. CDR3 residues: CASSVESGGPGETQYF. Written as DNA, the CDR3 is TGCGCCAGCAGCGTGGAGTCCGGGGGGCCAGGGGAGACCCAGTACTTC.

This clone was found once. The chain links TRBV10-3 to TRBJ2-2, with 7 bases lining up with TRBD1. The CDR3 consists of 16 residues. Looked up from germline, CDR1 is ENHRY and CDR2 is SYGVKD. Trimming removed 7 bases from V and 7 bases from J; junction bases left unmatched: 15. The CDR3 spells CAITARGQMDGGELFF. CDR3 in DNA: TGTGCCATCACTGCTCGGGGACAGATGGATGGCGGGGAGCTGTTTTTT.

This sequence joins TRBV5-1 and TRBJ1-2, with D tentatively TRBD1 (6 bases). Germline CDR1 is SGHRS and CDR2 is YFSETQ. The CDR3 loop spans 14 amino acids. Trimming removed 0 bases from V and 5 bases from J, with 11 bases in between. CDR3 coding DNA: TGCGCCAGCAGCTTGGACAGAGGGGGATATGGCTACACCTTC. This encodes CASSLDRGGYGYTF. The whole variable domain, filled in from reference TRBV5-1 and TRBJ1-2, reads KAGVTQTPRYLIKTRGQQVTLSCSPISGHRSVSWYQQTPGQGLQFLFEYFSETQRNKGNFPGRFSGRQFSNSRSEMNVSTLELGDSALYLCASSLDRGGYGYTFGSGTRLTVV.

This sequence joins TRBV5-1 and TRBJ1-1; tentative D call: TRBD1 (5 bases). CDR3 length: 14 amino acids. Deletions cut 4 bases from V and 0 bases from J, with 10 bases between. Germline CDR1 reads SGHRS; CDR2 reads YFSETQ. The CDR3 nucleotides read TGCGCCAGCAGCGAGACAGTCATGAACACTGAAGCTTTCTTT. Encoded protein: CASSETVMNTEAFF.